This entry concerns a single T cell receptor (beta chain). This clonotype came up a few times. This receptor's antigen is unknown. No base quality information exists; no much larger clone differs at one position. Sample treatment or condition, as interpreted from the label and publication: in vitro stimulation with specific CMV peptide epitopes to enrich CMV-specific T cells. These data are taken from a study of T cell repertoires in cytomegalovirus infection (dated by TCRdb to between 2019 and 2020). Background for the entire study: The peptide stimulations were aimed at well-studied HLA-B-restricted epitopes as well as recently identified HLA-C-restricted CMV epitopes, whose presentation resists viral immunomodulation. The HLA type of each donor mattered for the analysis, because public TCR beta signatures pointed to carriage of CMV infection along with the matching HLA type.

Overall study outcomes, separate from this receptor: Carriers of CMV infection plus the relevant HLA type were discriminated by the cumulative frequency of public TCR beta family members in the study cohort and in an independent roughly 370-donor cohort. The ex vivo response was dominated by HLA-C-restricted CMV-specific TCR beta clonotypes, which also provided the single most frequent clonotype in two of eight donors.

Sequenced on an Illumina HiSeq 1500. TCRdb reprocessing: public reads trimmed at Q25 with fastp, clones called with MiXCR, in-frame beta chains kept. When rows share a CDR3 protein, they turn into one entry using the most common DNA and genes. In all, the sample holds about 920,000 distinct CDR3 sequences, and around 29% of those were seen once. Together, the top ten hold over 12% of the sample. The receptor was derived from a human donor in good health (CMV status not recorded). Some clones in this sample may be carry-over from other donors' samples. This specimen was cultured CD8+ T cells from PBMCs, taken from culture after CMV antigen stimulation.

In nucleotides, the sequence is TGTGCCAGCAGCTTAGGTGGGGCCTATAGCACTGAAGCTTTCTTT. This gives the protein CASSLGGAYSTEAFF. This receptor chain uses TRBV11-1 and TRBJ1-1; a tentative D call is TRBD1 (5 bases match). The CDR3 contains 15 residues, cysteine and phenylalanine counted. Of the read, only the CDR3 DNA is kept; its 45 bases are in frame from base 1. The germline V gene (reference sequence) provides CDR1 SGHAT and CDR2 FQDESV. Relative to germline, V is 1 base shorter and J is 4 bases shorter, with 13 bases between their ends.